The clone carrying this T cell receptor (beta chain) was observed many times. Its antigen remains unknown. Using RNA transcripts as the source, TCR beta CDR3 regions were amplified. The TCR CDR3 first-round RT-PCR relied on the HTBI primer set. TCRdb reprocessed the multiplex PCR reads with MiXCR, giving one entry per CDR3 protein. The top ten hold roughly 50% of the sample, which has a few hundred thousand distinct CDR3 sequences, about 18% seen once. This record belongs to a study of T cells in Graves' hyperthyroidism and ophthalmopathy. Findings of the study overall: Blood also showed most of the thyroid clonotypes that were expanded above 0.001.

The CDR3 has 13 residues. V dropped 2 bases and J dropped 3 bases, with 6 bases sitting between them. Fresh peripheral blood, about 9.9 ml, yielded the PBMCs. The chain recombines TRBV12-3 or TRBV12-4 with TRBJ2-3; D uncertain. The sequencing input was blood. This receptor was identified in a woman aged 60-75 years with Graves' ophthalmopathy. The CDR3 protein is CASSLTKTDTQYF. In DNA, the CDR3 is TGTGCCAGCAGTTTAACAAAAACAGATACGCAGTATTTT.